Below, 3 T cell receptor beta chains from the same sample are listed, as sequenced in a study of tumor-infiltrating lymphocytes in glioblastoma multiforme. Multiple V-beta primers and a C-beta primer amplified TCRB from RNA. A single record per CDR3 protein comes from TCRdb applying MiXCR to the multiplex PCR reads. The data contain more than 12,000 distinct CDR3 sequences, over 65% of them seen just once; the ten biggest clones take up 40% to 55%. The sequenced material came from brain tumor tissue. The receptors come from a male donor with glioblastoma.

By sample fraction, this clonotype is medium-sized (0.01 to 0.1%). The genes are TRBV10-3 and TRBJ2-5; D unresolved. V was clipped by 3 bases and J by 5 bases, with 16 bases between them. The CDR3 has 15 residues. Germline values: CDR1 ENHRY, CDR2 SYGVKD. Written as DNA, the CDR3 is TGTGCCATCAGTGATTTAGGTGGAGTTCAGGAGACCCAGTACTTC. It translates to CAISDLGGVQETQYF.

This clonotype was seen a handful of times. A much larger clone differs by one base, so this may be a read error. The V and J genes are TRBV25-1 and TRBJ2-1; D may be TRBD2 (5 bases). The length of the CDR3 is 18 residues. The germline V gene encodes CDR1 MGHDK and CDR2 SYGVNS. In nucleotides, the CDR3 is TGTGCCAGCAGTGGGAATAGCGTCGAGCCGAGAGTTTACAATGAGCAGTCCTTC. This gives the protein CASSGNSVEPRVYNEQSF.

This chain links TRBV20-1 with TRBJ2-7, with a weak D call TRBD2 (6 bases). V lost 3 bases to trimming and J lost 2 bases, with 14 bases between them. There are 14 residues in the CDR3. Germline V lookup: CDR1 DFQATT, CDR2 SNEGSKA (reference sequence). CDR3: CSASEGLTTYEQYF. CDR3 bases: TGCAGTGCTAGCGAGGGACTGACAACCTACGAGCAGTACTTC.